Presented here are 13 T cell receptor beta chains from one specimen sequenced in a study of CD8 T cells in ankylosing spondylitis. TCRdb recomputed calls from the 5' RACE reads with MiXCR, one row per CDR3 protein. This sample carries under 450,000 distinct CDR3 sequences, 20% to 25% of them seen once, and the ten largest clones take around 13%. The sequencing sample was made of blood, either unsorted or a sorted T cell fraction (not recorded which). The receptors derive from a male donor with ankylosing spondylitis or in good health (not recorded which).

There are a few counts of this clonotype. This chain uses TRBV9 with TRBJ2-2; D not certain. CDR3 length: 13 amino acids. V shed 1 base and J shed 6 bases, with 7 bases lying between them. Germline CDR1 and CDR2: SGDLS and YYNGEE. The CDR3 sequence is CASSVHRAGELFF. CDR3 nucleotides: TGTGCCAGCAGCGTACATCGGGCCGGGGAGCTGTTTTTT.

This clonotype was seen more than once but under ten times. The J gene is TRBJ2-3, the V gene TRBV28; 9 bases map to TRBD2. The germline V gene has CDR1 MDHEN and CDR2 SYDVKM. There are 19 residues in the CDR3. The V and J ends lost 2 bases and 4 bases, in that order; junction bases with no gene match: 16. For the CDR3, the DNA is TGTGCCAGCAGTTTACCCCAGCCGGGACTAGCCGGGCGGGCAGATACGCAGTATTTT. Protein: CASSLPQPGLAGRADTQYF.

On this clonotype itself: The germline gene is not matched at one end of the junction; a read error may be the cause. The chain carries TRBV12-3 or TRBV12-4 and TRBJ2-2; D uncertain. The CDR3 runs to 16 residues. The CDR3 region is CARSLGHNANTGELFF. In DNA, the CDR3 is TGTGCCAGGAGTTTAGGGCACAACGCGAACACCGGGGAGCTGTTTTTT.

The V and J genes are TRBV11-2 and TRBJ2-7; D might be TRBD1 (5 bases). Germline V lookup: CDR1 SGHAT, CDR2 FQNNGV. Trimming left V 1 base short and J 5 bases short, with 12 bases between. CDR3 length equals 14 residues. Written as DNA, the CDR3 is TGTGCCAGCAGCTTAGTCGGCAGGGAAAACGAGCAGTACTTC. It is translated as CASSLVGRENEQYF.

This clonotype turned up a few times. The CDR3 sequence: CASSLVETAYEQYF. Written as DNA, the CDR3 is TGCGCCAGCAGCTTGGTTGAAACAGCCTACGAGCAGTACTTC. The chain links TRBV5-1 to TRBJ2-7; no reliable D call. The length of the CDR3 is 14 residues. Between the trimmed V and J ends, which lost 0 bases and 2 bases, there was a span of 9 bases. Germline CDR1 SGHRS, CDR2 YFSETQ.

This clonotype occurred a few times. The V call is TRBV9, the J call TRBJ2-2; TRBD2 is a possible D gene (6 bases). The V end lost 2 bases, the J end lost 8 bases, and 13 bases lay between the germline ends. There are 14 residues in the CDR3. The V gene's germline CDR1 is SGDLS and CDR2 YYNGEE. DNA for the CDR3: TGTGCCAGCAGCGTTCGAGGAGGGTCGGGGGAGCTGTTTTTT. This translates into CASSVRGGSGELFF.

This clonotype turned up a few times. The CDR3 is CASRWDPYEQYF. In DNA form, the CDR3 reads TGTGCCAGCAGATGGGACCCCTACGAGCAGTACTTC. The rearrangement uses TRBV5-8 and TRBJ2-7; D assignment may be TRBD1 or TRBD2 (5 bases each). V was trimmed by 5 bases and J by 2 bases, leaving 8 bases between them. The germline V gene has CDR1 SGHTS and CDR2 YDEGEE. The CDR3 is 12 residues long. Full variable domain (missing parts from reference TRBV5-8 and TRBJ2-7): EAGVTQSPTHLIKTRGQQATLRCSPISGHTSVYWYQQALGLGLQFLLWYDEGEERNRGNFPPRFSGRQFPNYSSELNVNALELEDSALYLCASRWDPYEQYFGPGTRLTVT.

This clonotype was seen more than once but under ten times. The CDR3 sequence is CATSDHTGTTNEQFF. As DNA, the CDR3 is TGTGCCACCAGTGATCACACCGGGACAACCAATGAGCAGTTCTTC. The chain uses TRBV24-1 and TRBJ2-1; TRBD1 is a possible D gene (6 bases). There are 15 residues in the CDR3. CDR1 is KGHDR, CDR2 SFDVKD, per germline. Trimming left V 3 bases short and J 6 bases short, with 14 bases between.

In this sample, this clonotype turned up a few times. This chain uses TRBV12-3 or TRBV12-4 with TRBJ1-1; the D gene is possibly TRBD1 (5 bases). V was shortened by 6 bases and J by 6 bases, with 17 bases between the two germline ends. The CDR3 spans 14 residues. The CDR3 DNA follows: TGTGCCAGCAGACCGGGACCGCAAATCCCTGAAGCTTTCTTT. It is translated as CASRPGPQIPEAFF.

This clonotype was counted a few times. The chain links TRBV6-2 or TRBV6-3 to TRBJ1-5; 9 bases are shared with TRBD1. Germline assignment: CDR1 MNHEY and CDR2 SVGEGT. The CDR3 loop spans 13 amino acids. Losses at the gene ends were 7 bases for V and 6 bases for J; bases not matched to a gene: 4. The CDR3 nucleotides read TGTGCCAGCACCACAGGGGGCTTTCAGCCCCAGCATTTT. It is translated as CASTTGGFQPQHF.

V usage is TRBV6-1 and J usage is TRBJ2-2; tentative D call: TRBD1 (5 bases). The CDR3 spans 13 residues. V lost 6 bases and J 3 bases, leaving 8 bases between the germline ends. From germline, CDR1 is MNHNS and CDR2 SASEGT. The CDR3 loop is CASSRQYTGELFF. In nucleotides, the CDR3 is TGTGCCAGCAGCCGACAGTACACCGGGGAGCTGTTTTTT.

V usage is TRBV20-1 and J usage is TRBJ1-2; D gene unclear. In germline, CDR1 is DFQATT, CDR2 SNEGSKA (reference sequence). The CDR3 is made up of 11 amino acids. The CDR3 is CIIPREYGYTF. The CDR3 bases are TGCATCATTCCCCGGGAATATGGCTACACCTTC.

The V gene is TRBV7-9, the J gene TRBJ2-1; 9 bases fit TRBD1. Trimming cost V 5 bases and J 5 bases; bases outside gene matches: 10. The CDR3 loop spans 16 amino acids. Germline assignment: CDR1 SEHNR and CDR2 FQNEAQ (reference sequence). As DNA, the CDR3 is TGTGCCAGCAGCGCGACACAGGGGGCTCTGGACAATGAGCAGTTCTTC. It translates to CASSATQGALDNEQFF.